These T cell receptor beta chains were read from a single sample in a study of blood T cell repertoires in COVID-19. Clones were read by immunoSEQ multiplex PCR, and TCRdb kept only the in-frame ones, dropping some. The sample has 300,000 or so clones, 75% to 95% seen once. Input material: PBMCs or T cells enriched from blood (not recorded which). The receptors here all came from a woman aged 25 to 39 who had recovered from COVID-19. CDR3s include the opening cysteine and the closing phenylalanine or tryptophan. The order of the fields is clone size, J gene, D gene, V gene, CDR3 DNA, CDR3 protein. D genes are given only for firm matches. Where a row states a size, it is once, few, many or the class of an expanded clone; other rows omit it.

once	TRBJ2-3	TRBD1	TRBV28	TGTGCCAGCAGTTCCGGACAGGGAGGCACAGATACGCAGTATTTT	CASSSGQGGTDTQYF
.	TRBJ1-1	.	TRBV24-1	TGTGCCACCAGTGATTCCTTAACAGGGACCGGTGGGGCTTTCTTT	CATSDSLTGTGGAFF
.	TRBJ2-1	TRBD2	TRBV24-1	TGTGCCACCAGCGCTCGTAGCGGGAAACGTTTAATGGTCTTC	CATSARSGKRLMVF
.	TRBJ2-7	TRBD1	TRBV28	TGTGCCAGCACGGGGCAGGGGGCCTACTACGAGCAGTACTTC	CASTGQGAYYEQYF
.	TRBJ2-7	TRBD1	TRBV7-2	TGTGCCAGCAGCTACCGGACAGGGGGCTTCGACGAGCAGTACTTC	CASSYRTGGFDEQYF
.	TRBJ2-1	.	TRBV6-5	TGTGCCAGCAGTACCCCAGGGCGGTATGAGCAGTTCTTC	CASSTPGRYEQFF
.	TRBJ1-2	TRBD1	TRBV3-1/TRBV3-2	TGTGCCAGCAGCTCCGGACAGGGGCATGGCTACACCTTC	CASSSGQGHGYTF
.	TRBJ1-4	.	TRBV28	TGTGCCAGCAGCCTCGGGGGAACTAATGAAAAACTGTTTTTT	CASSLGGTNEKLFF
few	TRBJ1-1	.	TRBV7-9	TGTGCCAGCAGCTTAGGGGGGGCTGAAGCTTTCTTT	CASSLGGAEAFF
.	TRBJ2-7	TRBD2	TRBV10-2	TGCGCCAGCAGTGAGTCTTGGGATAGCGGGAGTTACGAGCAGTACTTC	CASSESWDSGSYEQYF
.	TRBJ2-3	TRBD2	TRBV7-9	TGTGCCAGCAGCTCCGGACTAGCGGGAGGGTGGGTTACAGATACGCAGTATTTT	CASSSGLAGGWVTDTQYF
.	TRBJ2-7	.	TRBV9	TGTGCCAGCAGCGTAGGAGGTTTAGGGGCTACAGAGCAGTACTTC	CASSVGGLGATEQYF
.	TRBJ1-4	.	TRBV30	TGTGCCTGGAGTGCAGGGGCCGGTGCAACTAATGAAAAACTGTTTTTT	CAWSAGAGATNEKLFF
.	TRBJ2-5	.	TRBV9	TGTGCCAGCAGCGCTCGGACAGAAGAGACCCAGTACTTC	CASSARTEETQYF
.	TRBJ2-1	.	TRBV10-1	TGCGCCAGCAGTGATGGCGGGACCATCAGTGAGCAGTTCTTC	CASSDGGTISEQFF
.	TRBJ1-2	.	TRBV3-1/TRBV3-2	TGTGCCAGCAGCCCCACGGGACAAAGCTTCTATGGCTACACCTTC	CASSPTGQSFYGYTF
.	TRBJ1-1	.	TRBV7-9	TGTGCCAGCAGCTTAGCGCTCACAGGTTTGAACACTGAAGCTTTCTTT	CASSLALTGLNTEAFF